This entry lists 24 T cell receptor beta chains sequenced from one sample in a study of cytomegalovirus exposure and HLA in healthy donors (dated by TCRdb to 2016 to 2017). The method was the immunoSEQ multiplex PCR assay. The multiplex PCR relied on a mix of 60 forward primers for TCR Vbeta segments and 13 reverse primers for TCR Jbeta segments. The immuneACCESS repertoire file appears here via TCRdb, limited to in-frame rearrangements. These files lack a portion of the clones; in checked studies, under half of the deficit traces to unresolved V genes, and the cause of the others is not known. This sample's table contains around 190,000 clones. The biggest ten clones account for roughly 0.89% of the sample. Material for sequencing was PBMCs. The source of these receptors is a woman aged 30 to 39 in good health and CMV-seropositive.

The CDR3 sequence: CASSLGGQGTRKAEAFF. The CDR3 nucleotides are TGTGCCAGCAGCTTAGGTGGGCAGGGGACGAGGAAGGCTGAAGCTTTCTTT. The rearrangement uses TRBV7-9 and TRBJ1-1; TRBD1 is a possible D gene (6 bases). Germline CDR1 SEHNR, CDR2 FQNEAQ (reference sequence). V was shortened by 1 base and J by 6 bases, with 21 bases between the two germline ends. CDR3 size: 17 residues. Variable domain in full (rest from reference TRBV7-9 and TRBJ1-1): DTGVSQNPRHKITKRGQNVTFRCDPISEHNRLYWYRQTLGQGPEFLTYFQNEAQLEKSRLLSDRFSAERPKGSFSTLEIQRTEQGDSAMYLCASSLGGQGTRKAEAFFGQGTRLTVV.

The chain recombines TRBV5-4 with TRBJ2-7, with 9 bases aligning to TRBD1. This CDR3 is 14 amino acids long. Germline V lookup: CDR1 SGHNT, CDR2 YYREEE (reference sequence). V dropped 0 bases and J dropped 3; count of bases not matched to a gene: 1. The CDR3 DNA reads TGTGCCAGCAGCTTGGAGGGACAGGGCTACGAGCAGTACTTC. Its translation: CASSLEGQGYEQYF.

The chain combines TRBV6-4 with TRBJ1-4, with a weak D call TRBD1 (5 bases). The germline gives CDR1 MRHNA, CDR2 SNTAGT. The CDR3 totals 14 residues. Trimming removed 5 bases at V and 2 bases at J, with 9 bases between. CDR3 loop: CASSQGGTNEKLFF. The CDR3 nucleotides are TGTGCCAGCAGTCAGGGTGGCACTAATGAAAAACTGTTTTTT.

V gene TRBV7-2 combines with J gene TRBJ2-7; 7 nucleotides match TRBD1. Trimming at V came to 0 bases and at J to 0 bases, leaving 5 bases not matched to a gene. Germline loops: CDR1 SGHTA, CDR2 FQGNSA. This CDR3 has 16 residues. In DNA form, the CDR3 reads TGTGCCAGCAGCTTAGCGGGGACAGTCAGCTCCTACGAGCAGTACTTC. Residues: CASSLAGTVSSYEQYF. Using reference TRBV7-2 and TRBJ2-7 for the parts outside the CDR3, the full variable domain is GAGVSQSPSNKVTEKGKDVELRCDPISGHTALYWYRQSLGQGLEFLIYFQGNSAPDKSGLPSDRFSAERTGGSVSTLTIQRTQQEDSAVYLCASSLAGTVSSYEQYFGPGTRLTVT.

The chain employs TRBV10-2 and TRBJ2-3; 12 bases agree with TRBD2. The trim removed 6 bases at V and 3 bases at J, leaving 4 bases unmatched. This CDR3 region has 15 residues. Germline loops: CDR1 WSHSY, CDR2 SAAADI. DNA for the CDR3: TGCGCCAGCAGCGAAGGACTAGCGGGAACAGATACGCAGTATTTT. Its translation: CASSEGLAGTDTQYF.

The chain recombines TRBV27 with TRBJ2-6; D is perhaps TRBD2 (6 bases). CDR1 is MNHEY, CDR2 SMNVEV, per germline (reference sequence). V was pared by 2 bases and J by 0 bases, with 14 bases between. This CDR3 is 18 amino acids long. The CDR3 reads CASSLRAGTHSGANVLTF. In nucleotides, the CDR3 is TGTGCCAGCAGTTTAAGGGCGGGAACACACTCTGGGGCCAACGTCCTGACTTTC.

The J gene is TRBJ2-2, the V gene TRBV28, with 10 bases identical to TRBD1. CDR1 and CDR2 (germline): MDHEN, SYDVKM. Germline trimming cut 5 bases from V and 5 bases from J; bases unmatched to any gene: 5. The CDR3 has 15 amino acids. Here the CDR3 reads CASSPGDRGTGELFF. The CDR3, as DNA: TGTGCCAGCAGTCCAGGGGACAGGGGTACCGGGGAGCTGTTTTTT.

Written as DNA, the CDR3 is TGCGCCAGCAGTGATACGTTCGGTCAGCCCCAGCATTTT. This encodes CASSDTFGQPQHF. V gene TRBV10-1 combines with J gene TRBJ1-5; D remains ambiguous. Trimming shortened V by 3 bases and J by 6 bases, and 9 bases separated the two germline ends. The CDR3 length is 13 residues. Germline CDR1 is WNHNN and CDR2 is SYGVQD (reference sequence).

The V and J genes are TRBV18 and TRBJ1-2; 7 bases are shared with TRBD1. V lost 6 bases and J lost 4; bases outside the gene matches: 11. Germline V lookup: CDR1 KGHSH, CDR2 LQKENI. The CDR3 is 15 residues long. Here the CDR3 DNA reads TGTGCCAGCTCTGATTCAGGGGGTAGTTTCTATGGCTACACCTTC. Translating it yields CASSDSGGSFYGYTF.

This sequence joins TRBV10-2 and TRBJ2-1, with D uncertain. Germline assignment: CDR1 WSHSY and CDR2 SAAADI. V was cut by 4 bases and J by 8 bases, with 9 bases left in between. The CDR3 covers 12 residues. CDR3 sequence: CASSGRLDEQFF. DNA of the CDR3: TGCGCCAGCAGTGGTCGGCTAGATGAGCAGTTCTTC.

V is TRBV9 and J is TRBJ2-3; 8 nucleotides match TRBD2. V shed 0 bases and J 2 bases; nucleotides not matched to a gene: 5. CDR1 is SGDLS, CDR2 YYNGEE, per germline. The CDR3 sequence is 16 residues long. CDR3 loop: CASSVGASGYTDTQYF. Here the CDR3 DNA reads TGTGCCAGCAGCGTAGGTGCTAGCGGGTACACAGATACGCAGTATTTT. The entire variable domain, with the rest obtained from reference TRBV9 and TRBJ2-3, is as follows: DSGVTQTPKHLITATGQRVTLRCSPRSGDLSVYWYQQSLDQGLQFLIQYYNGEERAKGNILERFSAQQFPDLHSELNLSSLELGDSALYFCASSVGASGYTDTQYFGPGTRLTVL.

This chain links TRBV16 with TRBJ1-2, with D maybe TRBD1 (5 bases). Looked up from germline, CDR1 is KGHSY and CDR2 is FQNENV. The CDR3 covers 14 residues. With 4 bases removed from V and 1 base from J, the gap between germline ends came to 10 bases. The CDR3 spells CASSPDRLNYGYTF. In DNA form, the CDR3 reads TGTGCCAGCAGCCCTGACAGACTTAACTATGGCTACACCTTC.

The rearrangement uses TRBV9 and TRBJ2-3; TRBD2 agrees at 10 bases. Germline V gives CDR1 SGDLS, CDR2 YYNGEE. The J segment lost 3 bases and the V segment lost 1 base, leaving 2 bases of the junction unmatched. The CDR3 loop spans 15 amino acids. In DNA form, the CDR3 reads TGTGCCAGCAGCGTATCTAGCGGGAGAACAGATACGCAGTATTTT. It encodes CASSVSSGRTDTQYF.

V is TRBV4-3 and J is TRBJ2-1, with 10 bases that match TRBD2. CDR3 length: 14 residues. The J segment lost 8 bases and the V segment lost 5 bases, leaving 6 bases of the junction unmatched. Germline V gene lookup returns CDR1 LGHNA and CDR2 YSLEER. The CDR3 loop reads CASSFTGTSDEQFF. As DNA, the CDR3 is TGCGCCAGCAGCTTTACCGGGACTAGCGATGAGCAGTTCTTC.

The chain carries TRBV29-1 and TRBJ2-5; tentative D call: TRBD2 (7 bases). The ends were cut back, 7 bases at V and 5 bases at J, with 14 bases in the middle. The CDR3 runs 12 residues. Germline V CDR1 and CDR2: SQVTM, ANQGSEA. CDR3 protein: CSGGEGDETQYF. Written as DNA, the CDR3 is TGCAGCGGTGGGGAGGGGGACGAGACCCAGTACTTC.

The V call is TRBV6-5, the J call TRBJ1-3; D is perhaps TRBD1 (5 bases). This CDR3 has 14 amino acids. V was clipped by 3 bases and J by 4 bases, with 10 bases between them. Germline CDR1 is MNHEY and CDR2 is SVGAGI. This chain's CDR3 is CASSYAGPGNTIYF. The CDR3 nucleotides are TGTGCCAGCAGTTATGCAGGGCCCGGAAACACCATATATTTT.

The rearrangement joins TRBV27 to TRBJ2-7; perhaps TRBD2 as D (5 bases). V shed 3 bases and J shed 6 bases, with 15 bases lying between them. From germline, CDR1 is MNHEY and CDR2 SMNVEV (reference sequence). CDR3 size: 14 residues. The CDR3 sequence is CASSFNPFEGEQYF. The DNA of the CDR3 is TGTGCCAGCAGTTTTAATCCCTTTGAGGGCGAGCAGTACTTC.

The V and J genes are TRBV11-2 and TRBJ2-7; 10 nucleotides line up with TRBD2. Germline CDR1 reads SGHAT; CDR2 reads FQNNGV. The CDR3 totals 17 residues. V lost 2 bases and J lost 0; bases outside the gene matches: 7. This CDR3 is CASSLPASGSSSYEQYF. CDR3 DNA: TGTGCCAGCAGCTTACCGGCTAGCGGGAGTTCCTCCTACGAGCAGTACTTC.

V and J are TRBV6-6 and TRBJ1-6; unclear D gene. CDR1 and CDR2 from the germline V gene are MNHNY and SVGAGI (reference sequence). V was cut by 0 bases and J by 8 bases, with 8 bases left in between. The CDR3 is 14 residues long. The CDR3 DNA reads TGTGCCAGCAGTTACTCGATCAGGTATTCACCCCTCCACTTT. Its translation: CASSYSIRYSPLHF.

This sequence joins TRBV6-5 and TRBJ1-5, with TRBD1 matching 7 bases. The CDR3 is made up of 15 amino acids. V dropped 4 bases and J dropped 1; count of bases not matched to a gene: 4. CDR1 is MNHEY, CDR2 SVGAGI, per germline. In DNA, the CDR3 is TGTGCCAGCAGTTTGACAGGGCTCAGCAATCAGCCCCAGCATTTT. Translation gives CASSLTGLSNQPQHF.

V and J are TRBV19 and TRBJ2-1, with TRBD1 matching over 7 bases. This CDR3 region has 17 residues. The trim removed 2 bases at V and 3 bases at J, leaving 10 bases unmatched. The germline V gene encodes CDR1 LNHDA and CDR2 SQIVND (reference sequence). The CDR3 bases are TGTGCCAGTAGTATAACATCATTCGGGACAGTCTACAATGAGCAGTTCTTC. Protein: CASSITSFGTVYNEQFF. Combining the CDR3 with reference TRBV19 and TRBJ2-1 gives the whole variable domain DGGITQSPKYLFRKEGQNVTLSCEQNLNHDAMYWYRQDPGQGLRLIYYSQIVNDFQKGDIAEGYSVSREKKESFPLTVTSAQKNPTAFYLCASSITSFGTVYNEQFFGPGTRLTVL.

The chain uses TRBV9 and TRBJ2-4, with TRBD2 matching over 12 bases. The CDR3 has 17 residues. V shed 3 bases and J 2 bases; nucleotides not matched to a gene: 6. In germline, CDR1 is SGDLS, CDR2 YYNGEE. The CDR3 sequence: CASSAMTSGSSKNIQYF. The CDR3 coding sequence is TGTGCCAGCAGCGCCATGACTAGCGGGAGTTCCAAAAACATTCAGTACTTC.

The CDR3 loop reads CASSLEGAAGSYNSPLHF. The DNA for the CDR3 is TGTGCCAGCAGCTTAGAAGGGGCAGCAGGCTCCTATAATTCACCCCTCCACTTT. The chain joins TRBV7-2 to TRBJ1-6, with D maybe TRBD1 (5 bases). The V end was cut by 1 base, the J end by 0 bases, with 13 bases between. The CDR3 length is 18 residues. Germline CDR1 and CDR2: SGHTA and FQGNSA.

V is TRBV28 and J is TRBJ2-2; 7 bases agree with TRBD2. Germline trimming cut 2 bases from V and 6 bases from J; bases unmatched to any gene: 6. CDR1 and CDR2 from the germline V gene are MDHEN and SYDVKM. The CDR3 has 15 amino acids. CDR3 DNA: TGTGCCAGCAGTTTAGTAGGGGAGGGCTCCGGGGAGCTGTTTTTT. Translating it yields CASSLVGEGSGELFF.